The 27 T cell receptor beta chains below all came from one sample that was sequenced in a study of T cell repertoires in cytomegalovirus infection. These receptors are not linked to any known antigen. TCRdb processed the reads anew with MiXCR; each CDR3 protein has one entry. The table shows hundreds of thousands of distinct CDR3 sequences, with around 35% occurring only once. The sample consisted of cultured PBMCs, taken from culture after CMV antigen stimulation. The receptors shown here come from a human donor in good health (CMV status not recorded). Some clones in this sample may be carry-over from other donors' samples.

The genes are TRBV7-7 and TRBJ1-1, with D possibly matching TRBD1 (5 bases). The CDR3 extends over 12 amino acids. The V gene lost 6 bases and the J gene lost 5 bases, with 10 bases spanning the gap. Germline V gene data show CDR1 as SSHAT and CDR2 as FNYEAQ (reference sequence). CDR3 DNA sequence: TGTGCCAGCAGACTTCAGGGAACTGAAGCTTTCTTT. It encodes CASRLQGTEAFF.

This chain links TRBV20-1 with TRBJ2-2; a possible D gene is TRBD1 (6 bases). The germline V gene encodes CDR1 DFQATT and CDR2 SNEGSKA (reference sequence). Trimming took 5 bases from V and 1 from J, leaving 14 bases between them. The CDR3 extends over 15 amino acids. The CDR3 DNA reads TGCAGTGCTTCTCCCGGGACACAGAACACCGGGGAGCTGTTTTTT. Protein sequence: CSASPGTQNTGELFF.

The table lists this clonotype with a few counts. The DNA of the CDR3 is TGTGCCAGCAGTGAAGCGGGGGGGCCCTACGAGCAGTACTTC. Encoded protein: CASSEAGGPYEQYF. V is TRBV12-3 or TRBV12-4 and J is TRBJ2-7; TRBD2 agrees at 10 bases. V gave up 5 bases and J gave up 2 bases; unmatched junction bases: 3. This CDR3 has 14 residues.

This clonotype was detected only a few times. The chain joins TRBV19 to TRBJ1-4; no clear D gene. Germline V lookup: CDR1 LNHDA, CDR2 SQIVND (reference sequence). This CDR3 comprises 15 residues. Trimming stripped 3 bases from V and 6 bases from J, with 14 bases between. The CDR3 reads CASSMREAVDEKLFF. The DNA for the CDR3 is TGTGCCAGTAGTATGAGAGAAGCCGTCGATGAAAAACTGTTTTTT.

This clonotype was observed a few times. This chain connects TRBV7-2 to TRBJ1-1; D is uncertain. The CDR3 contains 13 residues. Trimming removed 3 bases from V and 5 bases from J, with 10 bases in between. Germline V lookup: CDR1 SGHTA, CDR2 FQGNSA. The DNA for the CDR3 is TGTGCCAGCAGCTTGACAACAGTAACTGAAGCTTTCTTT. Translation: CASSLTTVTEAFF.

The chain recombines TRBV5-6 with TRBJ1-1, with D possibly being TRBD1 (6 bases). Germline V gives CDR1 SGHDT, CDR2 YYEEEE. This CDR3 contains 14 residues. V lost 4 bases and J lost 7, with 17 bases in between. CDR3 protein: CASSGTGYLDEAFF. CDR3 DNA: TGTGCCAGCAGCGGAACAGGGTATCTTGATGAAGCTTTCTTT.

This clonotype has only a few counts. The chain carries TRBV7-8 and TRBJ1-1, with D perhaps TRBD1 (5 bases). This CDR3 comprises 16 residues. Trimming shortened V by 5 bases and J by 2 bases, and 18 bases separated the two germline ends. Germline assignment: CDR1 SGHVS and CDR2 FQNEAQ. CDR3 nucleotides: TGTGCCAGCAGCCCGGGAGGGTCCAGGGATAACACTGAAGCTTTCTTT. Protein: CASSPGGSRDNTEAFF.

The V gene is TRBV6-2 or TRBV6-3, the J gene TRBJ1-1; D unresolved. The ends were cut back, 2 bases at V and 4 bases at J, with 11 bases in the middle. The CDR3 length is 14 residues. Germline-derived CDR1 and CDR2 are MNHEY and SVGEGT. The CDR3 bases are TGTGCCAGCAGTTACCGGATGTCAGGCACTGAAGCTTTCTTT. Encoded protein: CASSYRMSGTEAFF.

A few counts support this clonotype. The chain carries TRBV12-3 or TRBV12-4 and TRBJ2-3; no firm D call. The CDR3 contains 14 residues. V was clipped by 1 base and J by 2 bases, with 7 bases between them. CDR3 sequence (DNA): TGTGCCAGCAGTTTAGATTTAACCACAGATACGCAGTATTTT. It encodes CASSLDLTTDTQYF.

The chain employs TRBV5-5 and TRBJ1-2; D is perhaps TRBD1 (5 bases). This CDR3 has 13 amino acids. V dropped 6 bases and J dropped 6 bases, with 15 bases sitting between them. Germline V CDR1 and CDR2: SGHKS, YYEKEE (reference sequence). CDR3 sequence: CASTEGRFDGYTF. Here the CDR3 DNA reads TGTGCCAGCACCGAGGGGCGCTTCGATGGCTACACCTTC.

This clonotype was observed many times. The rearrangement joins TRBV7-2 to TRBJ2-2; D may be TRBD2 (7 bases). Trimming took off 7 bases at V and 5 bases at J, with 17 bases between the two ends. Germline V CDR1 and CDR2: SGHTA, FQGNSA. This CDR3 is 15 amino acids long. This CDR3 reads CASNMGGARTGELFF. DNA for the CDR3: TGTGCCAGCAACATGGGGGGGGCTAGGACCGGGGAGCTGTTTTTT. Looking up the rest from reference TRBV7-2 and TRBJ2-2 gives the full variable domain: GAGVSQSPSNKVTEKGKDVELRCDPISGHTALYWYRQSLGQGLEFLIYFQGNSAPDKSGLPSDRFSAERTGGSVSTLTIQRTQQEDSAVYLCASNMGGARTGELFFGEGSRLTVL.

There are many counts of this clonotype. V is TRBV7-2 and J is TRBJ2-7; D is perhaps TRBD1 (6 bases). V lost 4 bases and J 2 bases, leaving 9 bases between the germline ends. Germline CDR1 and CDR2: SGHTA and FQGNSA. CDR3 size: 13 residues. The CDR3, as DNA: TGTGCCAGCAGCTCGCGGACAGCCTACGAGCAGTACTTC. Translated, it gives CASSSRTAYEQYF.

This clonotype turned up a few times. This chain uses TRBV6-1 with TRBJ2-3; no definite D call. CDR3 size: 18 residues. Trimming removed 2 bases from V and 2 bases from J, with 20 bases in between. Looked up from germline, CDR1 is MNHNS and CDR2 is SASEGT. CDR3 loop: CASSEYQEPTIYTDTQYF. As DNA, the CDR3 is TGTGCCAGCAGTGAATACCAGGAGCCCACGATCTACACAGATACGCAGTATTTT.

The CDR3 sequence: CASTDRLGRDYEQYF. Here the CDR3 DNA reads TGTGCCAGTACTGACAGGCTGGGAAGAGACTACGAGCAGTACTTC. The chain is built from TRBV12-3 or TRBV12-4 and TRBJ2-7; a weak D match, TRBD1 (6 bases). The CDR3 covers 15 residues. Trimming removed 9 bases from V and 3 bases from J, with 21 bases in between.

This clonotype was picked up a small number of times. The chain has TRBV11-2 and TRBJ2-7; 10 positions agree with TRBD2. From germline, CDR1 is SGHAT and CDR2 FQNNGV. This CDR3 is built from 17 residues. Losses at the gene ends were 1 base for V and 2 bases for J; bases not matched to a gene: 8. CDR3 loop: CASSLGTSGLRAYEQYF. DNA for the CDR3: TGTGCCAGCAGCTTAGGGACTAGCGGCCTCCGGGCCTACGAGCAGTACTTC.

Written as DNA, the CDR3 is TGCAGTGCTAGTGGGGGCTCTGGCTACACCTTC. Translated, it gives CSASGGSGYTF. The rearrangement uses TRBV20-1 and TRBJ1-2, with a possible D match to TRBD1 (6 bases). V lost 3 bases and J 7 bases, leaving 9 bases between the germline ends. The CDR3 length is 11 residues. CDR1 DFQATT and CDR2 SNEGSKA come from the germline V gene (reference sequence).

The chain recombines TRBV6-6 with TRBJ2-5; D is unresolved. Trimming left V 4 bases short and J 5 bases short, with 8 bases between. The CDR3 runs 12 residues. The germline V gene encodes CDR1 MNHNY and CDR2 SVGAGI (reference sequence). For the CDR3, the DNA is TGTGCCAGCAGTTCTGACTGGGAGACCCAGTACTTC. It specifies CASSSDWETQYF.

This chain connects TRBV7-9 to TRBJ1-2; 9 nucleotides line up with TRBD1. Germline V gene sequence: CDR1 SEHNR, CDR2 FQNEAQ (reference sequence). The CDR3 length is 15 residues. V gave up 4 bases and J gave up 2 bases; unmatched junction bases: 5. As DNA, the CDR3 is TGTGCCAGCAGCTCTTGGGACAGGGCAAACTATGGCTACACCTTC. This encodes CASSSWDRANYGYTF.

This clonotype was counted at least ten times. CDR3 nucleotide sequence: TGTGCCAGCAGCTTATCGGGAGGGGGAGGCTATGGCTACACCTTC. Its translation: CASSLSGGGGYGYTF. V is TRBV7-8 and J is TRBJ1-2, with a possible D match to TRBD1 (6 bases). This CDR3 region has 15 residues. Per the germline V gene, CDR1 is SGHVS and CDR2 is FQNEAQ. The V and J ends lost 2 bases and 4 bases respectively, with 14 bases between them.

The chain links TRBV12-5 to TRBJ1-2; 11 nucleotides agree with TRBD1. Germline CDR1 and CDR2: LGHNT and FRNRAP. The CDR3 runs to 15 residues. With 6 bases clipped from V and 10 bases from J, the junction kept 13 bases outside the gene matches. CDR3 region: CASGLLSGQGEAYTF. The CDR3, as DNA: TGTGCTAGTGGCCTCCTTTCGGGACAGGGGGAAGCCTACACCTTC.

This clonotype was counted between two and nine times. J is TRBJ2-7 and V is TRBV6-2 or TRBV6-3; D ambiguous. From germline, CDR1 is MNHEY and CDR2 SVGEGT. V was cut by 6 bases and J by 1 base, with 13 bases left in between. The CDR3 is made up of 14 amino acids. CDR3: CASSDPWPSYEQYF. DNA of the CDR3: TGTGCCAGCAGCGACCCGTGGCCGTCCTACGAGCAGTACTTC.

This clonotype was counted only a few times. The CDR3 DNA sequence: TGTGCCAGCAGGGCGGGGCCGTCCCTCCACTTT. Protein: CASRAGPSLHF. This chain uses TRBV6-1 with TRBJ1-6, with D possibly matching TRBD1 (5 bases). The ends were cut back, 6 bases at V and 14 bases at J, with 11 bases in the middle. CDR3 length: 11 amino acids. Germline V gene sequence: CDR1 MNHNS, CDR2 SASEGT.

V and J are TRBV10-3 and TRBJ2-1, with 7 nucleotides matching TRBD2. The ends lost 6 bases at V and 0 bases at J; junction bases unmatched: 11. There are 17 residues in the CDR3. Per germline, CDR1 ENHRY and CDR2 SYGVKD. The DNA for the CDR3 is TGTGCCATCAGCGGCGGGAGACGTGATTCCTCCTACAATGAGCAGTTCTTC. Protein: CAISGGRRDSSYNEQFF.

This clonotype was counted once. V gene TRBV20-1 combines with J gene TRBJ2-7; 8 nucleotides line up with TRBD2. Germline assignment: CDR1 DFQATT and CDR2 SNEGSKA (reference sequence). The CDR3 extends over 14 amino acids. Unmatched junction bases numbered 3, after V lost 0 bases and J lost 2 bases. CDR3 sequence: CSARDRGGTYEQYF. The CDR3 DNA reads as TGCAGTGCTAGAGATCGGGGGGGGACCTACGAGCAGTACTTC.

The chain combines TRBV6-6 with TRBJ1-4; D gene ambiguous. Trimming pared 6 bases from V and 0 bases from J, leaving 11 bases between. Looked up from germline, CDR1 is MNHNY and CDR2 is SVGAGI (reference sequence). The CDR3 extends over 15 amino acids. CDR3 protein: CASRGTWATNEKLFF. As DNA, the CDR3 is TGTGCCAGCAGGGGAACTTGGGCAACTAATGAAAAACTGTTTTTT.

The chain uses TRBV20-1 and TRBJ1-5; D is perhaps TRBD1 (5 bases). The V end was cut by 3 bases, the J end by 5 bases, with 8 bases between. This CDR3 is 12 amino acids long. Germline CDR1 DFQATT, CDR2 SNEGSKA (reference sequence). DNA for the CDR3: TGCAGTGCTAGGGAGGGGCATCAGCCCCAGCATTTT. Its protein product is CSAREGHQPQHF.

The gene calls are TRBV6-6 and TRBJ1-2, with unresolved D. This CDR3 has 13 amino acids. Germline V gene data show CDR1 as MNHNY and CDR2 as SVGAGI (reference sequence). V was clipped by 5 bases and J by 6 bases, with 13 bases between them. The CDR3 DNA follows: TGTGCCAGCAGTCTGGATAGCCGGGATGGCTACACCTTC. Amino acids: CASSLDSRDGYTF.